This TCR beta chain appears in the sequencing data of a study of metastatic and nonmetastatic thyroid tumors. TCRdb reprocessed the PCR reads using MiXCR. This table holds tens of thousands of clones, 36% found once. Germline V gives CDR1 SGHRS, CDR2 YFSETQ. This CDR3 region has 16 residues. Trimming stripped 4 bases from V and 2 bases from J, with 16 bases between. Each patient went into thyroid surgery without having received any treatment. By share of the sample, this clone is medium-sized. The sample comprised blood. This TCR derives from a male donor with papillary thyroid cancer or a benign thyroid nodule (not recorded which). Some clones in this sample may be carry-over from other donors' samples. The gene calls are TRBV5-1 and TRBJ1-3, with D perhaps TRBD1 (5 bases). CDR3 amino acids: CASSPKPGGTGNTIYF. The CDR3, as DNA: TGCGCCAGCAGCCCCAAGCCTGGGGGGACTGGAAACACCATATATTTT. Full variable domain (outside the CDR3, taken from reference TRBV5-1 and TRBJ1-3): KAGVTQTPRYLIKTRGQQVTLSCSPISGHRSVSWYQQTPGQGLQFLFEYFSETQRNKGNFPGRFSGRQFSNSRSEMNVSTLELGDSALYLCASSPKPGGTGNTIYFGEGSWLTVV.